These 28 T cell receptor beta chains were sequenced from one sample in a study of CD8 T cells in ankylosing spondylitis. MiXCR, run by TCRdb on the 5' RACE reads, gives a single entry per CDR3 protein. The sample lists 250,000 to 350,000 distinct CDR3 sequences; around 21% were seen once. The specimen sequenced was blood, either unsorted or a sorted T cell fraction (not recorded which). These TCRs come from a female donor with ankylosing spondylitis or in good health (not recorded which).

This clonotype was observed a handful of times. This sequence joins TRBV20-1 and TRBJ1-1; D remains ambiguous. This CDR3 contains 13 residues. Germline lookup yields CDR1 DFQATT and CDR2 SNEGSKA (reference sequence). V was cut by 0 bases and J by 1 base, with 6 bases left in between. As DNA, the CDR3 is TGCAGTGCTAGAGAGCTCGAGAACACTGAAGCTTTCTTT. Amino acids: CSARELENTEAFF.

CDR3 loop: CASGPGVEETQYF. The CDR3 nucleotides read TGCGCCAGTGGTCCCGGGGTGGAAGAGACCCAGTACTTC. The chain is built from TRBV5-1 and TRBJ2-5; possibly TRBD2 for D (5 bases). Trimming removed 8 bases from V and 3 bases from J, with 14 bases in between. The CDR3 covers 13 residues. Germline values: CDR1 SGHRS, CDR2 YFSETQ.

The CDR3 reads CSVPDHRGLNEQFF. The CDR3, as DNA: TGCAGCGTTCCAGATCACAGGGGTTTGAATGAGCAGTTCTTC. This rearrangement joins TRBV29-1 to TRBJ2-1, with 7 bases fitting TRBD1. The germline gives CDR1 SQVTM, CDR2 ANQGSEA. This CDR3 comprises 14 residues. The V and J ends lost 5 bases and 7 bases, in that order; junction bases with no gene match: 11.

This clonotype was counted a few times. CDR3 sequence: CAIERDSQETQYF. CDR3 DNA: TGTGCCATCGAACGGGACTCCCAAGAGACCCAGTACTTC. The genes are TRBV28 and TRBJ2-5; D is perhaps TRBD2 (6 bases). V lost 10 bases and J lost 1, with 13 bases in between. This CDR3 region has 13 residues. Germline V gives CDR1 MDHEN, CDR2 SYDVKM.

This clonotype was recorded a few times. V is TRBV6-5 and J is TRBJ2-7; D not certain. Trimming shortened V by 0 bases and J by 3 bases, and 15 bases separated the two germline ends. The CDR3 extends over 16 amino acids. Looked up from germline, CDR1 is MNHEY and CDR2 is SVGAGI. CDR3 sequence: CASSYSSGQDYYEQYF. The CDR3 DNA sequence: TGTGCCAGCAGTTACTCGAGTGGCCAGGATTACTACGAGCAGTACTTC.

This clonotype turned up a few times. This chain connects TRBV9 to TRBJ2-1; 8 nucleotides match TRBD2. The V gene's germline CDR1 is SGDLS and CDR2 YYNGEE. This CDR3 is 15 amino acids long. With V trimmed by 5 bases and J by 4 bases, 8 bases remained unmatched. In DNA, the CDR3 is TGTGCCAGCAGTGATACACTAGCGGATTACAATGAGCAGTTCTTC. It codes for CASSDTLADYNEQFF.

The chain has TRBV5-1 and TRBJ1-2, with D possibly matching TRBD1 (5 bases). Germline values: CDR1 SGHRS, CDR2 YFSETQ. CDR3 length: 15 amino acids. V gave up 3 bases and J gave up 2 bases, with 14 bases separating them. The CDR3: CASSSPTDKNYGYTF. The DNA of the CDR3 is TGCGCCAGCAGCTCTCCAACGGACAAAAACTATGGCTACACCTTC.

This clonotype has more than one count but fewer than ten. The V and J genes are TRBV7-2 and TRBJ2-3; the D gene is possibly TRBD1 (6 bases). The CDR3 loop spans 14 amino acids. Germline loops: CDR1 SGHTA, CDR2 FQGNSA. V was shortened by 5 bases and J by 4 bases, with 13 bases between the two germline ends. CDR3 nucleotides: TGTGCCAGCAGCGCAGGGGTTTTAGCAGATACGCAGTATTTT. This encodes CASSAGVLADTQYF.

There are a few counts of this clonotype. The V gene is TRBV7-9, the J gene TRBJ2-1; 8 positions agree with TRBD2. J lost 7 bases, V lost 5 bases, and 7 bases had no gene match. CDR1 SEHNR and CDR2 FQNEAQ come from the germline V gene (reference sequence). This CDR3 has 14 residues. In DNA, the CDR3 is TGTGCCAGCAGCCCCAGCGGGAGTTGGAATGAGCAGTTCTTC. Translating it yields CASSPSGSWNEQFF.

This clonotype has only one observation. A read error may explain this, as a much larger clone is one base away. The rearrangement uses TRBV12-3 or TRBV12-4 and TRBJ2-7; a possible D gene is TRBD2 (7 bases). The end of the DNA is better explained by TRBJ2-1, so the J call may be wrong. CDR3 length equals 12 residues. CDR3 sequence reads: CASSGPGGEQFF. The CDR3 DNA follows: TGTGCCAGCAGTGGGCCGGGGGGCGAGCAGTTCTTC.

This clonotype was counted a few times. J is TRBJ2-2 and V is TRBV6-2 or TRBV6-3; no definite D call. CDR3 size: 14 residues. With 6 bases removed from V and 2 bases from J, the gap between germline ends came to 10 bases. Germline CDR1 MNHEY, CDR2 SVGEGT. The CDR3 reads CASSRGTNTGELFF. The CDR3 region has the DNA TGTGCCAGCAGCAGAGGAACTAACACCGGGGAGCTGTTTTTT.

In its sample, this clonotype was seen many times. This CDR3 is CAISEPTGSHSPLHF. The CDR3, as DNA: TGTGCCATCAGTGAGCCGACAGGGAGTCATTCACCCCTCCACTTT. V and J are TRBV10-3 and TRBJ1-6; 7 bases agree with TRBD1. Unmatched junction bases numbered 6, after V lost 2 bases and J lost 8 bases. The CDR3 is 15 amino acids. Germline CDR1 ENHRY, CDR2 SYGVKD.

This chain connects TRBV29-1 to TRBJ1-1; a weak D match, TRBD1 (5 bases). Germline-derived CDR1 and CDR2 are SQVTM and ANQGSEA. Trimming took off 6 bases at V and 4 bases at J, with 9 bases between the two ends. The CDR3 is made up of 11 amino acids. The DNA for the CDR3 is TGCAGCGTAATTACAGGCACTGAAGCTTTCTTT. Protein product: CSVITGTEAFF.

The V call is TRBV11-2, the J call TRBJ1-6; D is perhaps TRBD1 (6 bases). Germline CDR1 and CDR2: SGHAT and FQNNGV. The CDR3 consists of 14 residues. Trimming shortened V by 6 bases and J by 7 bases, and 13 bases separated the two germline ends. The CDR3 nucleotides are TGTGCCAGCAGTAACAGGGCGGGAAATTCACCCCTCCACTTT. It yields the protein CASSNRAGNSPLHF. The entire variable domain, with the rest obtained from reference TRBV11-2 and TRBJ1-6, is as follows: EAGVAQSPRYKIIEKRQSVAFWCNPISGHATLYWYQQILGQGPKLLIQFQNNGVVDDSQLPKDRFSAERLKGVDSTLKIQPAKLEDSAVYLCASSNRAGNSPLHFGNGTRLTVT.

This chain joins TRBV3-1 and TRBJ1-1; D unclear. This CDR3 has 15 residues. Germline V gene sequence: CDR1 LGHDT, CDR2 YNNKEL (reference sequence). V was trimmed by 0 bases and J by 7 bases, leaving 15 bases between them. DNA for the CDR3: TGTGCCAGCAGCCAAGATGAGAGGGTACAGAATGAAGCTTTCTTT. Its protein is CASSQDERVQNEAFF.

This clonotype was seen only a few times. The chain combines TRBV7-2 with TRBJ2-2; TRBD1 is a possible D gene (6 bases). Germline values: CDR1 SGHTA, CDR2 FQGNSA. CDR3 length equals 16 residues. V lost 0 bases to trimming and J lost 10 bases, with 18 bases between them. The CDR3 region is CASSLARNLGAEELFF. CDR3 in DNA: TGTGCCAGCAGCTTAGCGCGGAATTTGGGGGCCGAGGAGCTGTTTTTT.

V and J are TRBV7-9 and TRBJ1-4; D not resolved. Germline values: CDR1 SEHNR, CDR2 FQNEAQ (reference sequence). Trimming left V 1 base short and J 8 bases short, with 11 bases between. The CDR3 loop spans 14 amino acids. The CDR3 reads CASSLGERGEKLFF. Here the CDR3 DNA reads TGTGCCAGCAGCTTAGGGGAGCGGGGAGAAAAACTGTTTTTT. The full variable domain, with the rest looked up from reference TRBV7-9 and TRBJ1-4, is DTGVSQNPRHKITKRGQNVTFRCDPISEHNRLYWYRQTLGQGPEFLTYFQNEAQLEKSRLLSDRFSAERPKGSFSTLEIQRTEQGDSAMYLCASSLGERGEKLFFGSGTQLSVL.

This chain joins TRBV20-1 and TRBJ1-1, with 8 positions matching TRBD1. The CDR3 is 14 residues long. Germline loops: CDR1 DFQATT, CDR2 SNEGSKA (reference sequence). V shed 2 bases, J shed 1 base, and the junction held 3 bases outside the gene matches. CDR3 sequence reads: CSARSGTGNTEAFF. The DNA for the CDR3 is TGCAGTGCTAGATCCGGGACAGGGAACACTGAAGCTTTCTTT.

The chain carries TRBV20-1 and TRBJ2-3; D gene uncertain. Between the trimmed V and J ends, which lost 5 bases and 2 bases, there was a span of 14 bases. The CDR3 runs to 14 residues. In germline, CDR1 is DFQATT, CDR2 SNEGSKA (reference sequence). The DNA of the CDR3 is TGCAGTGCTCCCCTTCCCGGGCACACAGATACGCAGTATTTT. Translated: CSAPLPGHTDTQYF.

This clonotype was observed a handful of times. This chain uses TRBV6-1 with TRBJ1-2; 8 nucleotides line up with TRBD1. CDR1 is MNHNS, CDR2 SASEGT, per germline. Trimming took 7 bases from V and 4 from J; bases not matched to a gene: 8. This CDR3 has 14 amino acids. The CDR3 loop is CASNPGQVFYGYTF. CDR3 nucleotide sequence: TGTGCCAGCAACCCGGGACAGGTCTTCTATGGCTACACCTTC.

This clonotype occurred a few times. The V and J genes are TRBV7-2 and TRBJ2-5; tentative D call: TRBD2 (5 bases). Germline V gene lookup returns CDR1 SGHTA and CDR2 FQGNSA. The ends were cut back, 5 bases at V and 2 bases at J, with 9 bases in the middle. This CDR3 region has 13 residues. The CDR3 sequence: CASSRQRQETQYF. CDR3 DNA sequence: TGTGCCAGCAGCCGCCAGCGGCAAGAGACCCAGTACTTC.

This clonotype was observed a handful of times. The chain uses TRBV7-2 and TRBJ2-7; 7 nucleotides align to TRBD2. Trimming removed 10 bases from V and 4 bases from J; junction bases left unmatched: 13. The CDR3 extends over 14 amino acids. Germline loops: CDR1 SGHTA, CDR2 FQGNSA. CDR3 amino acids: CATSLGRGMYEQYF. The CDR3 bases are TGTGCCACCTCCCTGGGGAGGGGTATGTACGAGCAGTACTTC.

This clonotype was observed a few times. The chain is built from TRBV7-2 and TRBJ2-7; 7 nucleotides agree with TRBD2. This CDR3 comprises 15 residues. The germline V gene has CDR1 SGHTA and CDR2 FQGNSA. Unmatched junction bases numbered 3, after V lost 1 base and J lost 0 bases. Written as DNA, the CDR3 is TGTGCCAGCAGCTTAGATCCGGGAGGCTCCTACGAGCAGTACTTC. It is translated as CASSLDPGGSYEQYF.

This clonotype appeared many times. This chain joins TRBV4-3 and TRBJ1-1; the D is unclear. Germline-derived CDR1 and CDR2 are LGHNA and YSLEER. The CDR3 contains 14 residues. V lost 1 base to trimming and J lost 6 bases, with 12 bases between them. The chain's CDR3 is CASSQGLVTSEAFF. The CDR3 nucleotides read TGCGCCAGCAGCCAAGGCCTAGTAACCTCTGAAGCTTTCTTT.

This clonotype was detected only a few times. CDR3 in amino acids: CSANRLAGGSHEQYF. The CDR3 DNA reads TGCAGTGCTAATCGACTAGCGGGAGGTTCCCACGAGCAGTACTTC. The genes are TRBV20-1 and TRBJ2-7, with 13 positions matching TRBD2. J lost 5 bases, V lost 4 bases, and 8 bases had no gene match. Per germline, CDR1 DFQATT and CDR2 SNEGSKA (reference sequence). The CDR3 is made up of 15 amino acids.

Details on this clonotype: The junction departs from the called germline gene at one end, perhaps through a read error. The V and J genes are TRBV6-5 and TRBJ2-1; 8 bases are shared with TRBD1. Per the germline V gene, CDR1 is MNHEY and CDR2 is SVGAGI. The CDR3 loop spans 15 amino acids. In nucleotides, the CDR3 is TGTGCCAGCGGTTACCGGGACAGGAGATACAATGAGCAGTTCTTC. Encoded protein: CASGYRDRRYNEQFF.

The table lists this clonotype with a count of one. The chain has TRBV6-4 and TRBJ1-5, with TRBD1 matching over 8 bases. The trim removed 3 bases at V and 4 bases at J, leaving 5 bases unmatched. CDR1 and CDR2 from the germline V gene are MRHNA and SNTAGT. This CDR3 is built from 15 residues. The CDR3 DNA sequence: TGTGCCAGCAGTGAGTCCGGACAGGGAAATCAGCCCCAGCATTTT. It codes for CASSESGQGNQPQHF.

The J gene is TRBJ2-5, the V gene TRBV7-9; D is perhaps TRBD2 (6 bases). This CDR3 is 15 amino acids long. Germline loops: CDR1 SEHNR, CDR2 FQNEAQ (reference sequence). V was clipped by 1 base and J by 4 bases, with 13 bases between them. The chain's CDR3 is CASSLDSGVRETQYF. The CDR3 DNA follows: TGTGCCAGCAGCTTAGATTCGGGAGTGCGAGAGACCCAGTACTTC.